This T cell receptor beta chain was retrieved from a study of cytomegalovirus exposure and HLA in healthy donors. The PCR had 60 Vbeta and 13 Jbeta primers. Data came from immunoSEQ multiplex PCR; TCRdb stores just in-frame clones and leaves some out. The table shows some 150,000 clones, with almost 85% occurring only once. Germline-derived CDR1 and CDR2 are MNHNY and SVGAGI (reference sequence). Between the trimmed V and J ends, which lost 7 bases and 8 bases, there was a span of 8 bases. The CDR3 extends over 10 amino acids. Sample: PBMCs. The rearrangement joins TRBV6-6 to TRBJ1-1; TRBD1 is a possible D gene (5 bases). The TCR sequence derives from a man under 40 in good health and CMV-seropositive. The CDR3 region has the DNA TGTGCCAGCAATGACAGAGAAGCTTTCTTT. Protein product: CASNDREAFF.